This TCR beta chain was identified during a study of T cell responses to AZD1222 COVID-19 vaccine. Points from the study as a whole: Per reports, nearly half of all spike-specific TCRs target regions that are unmutated in variants. Clonal diversity may have been underestimated in mostly white British donors. Among those given AZD1222, only six were seropositive at baseline.

Sequenced by immunoSEQ multiplex PCR; TCRdb stores in-frame clones only, minus some. The sample shows about 140,000 clones, about nine tenths of them seen only once. About this clone: Its antigen is still unknown.

Material: peripheral blood, obtained on day 0 of AZD1222 vaccination. This clonotype originated in an adult in good health.

CDR3 residues: CASSHPGPPSGEQYF. Here the CDR3 DNA reads TGCGCCAGCAGCCACCCTGGACCCCCCTCTGGCGAGCAGTACTTC. The rearrangement links TRBV5-1 to TRBJ2-7; D gene uncertain. Germline assignment: CDR1 SGHRS and CDR2 YFSETQ. The V and J ends lost 4 bases and 6 bases respectively, with 20 bases between them. This CDR3 region has 15 residues. Drawing the rest from reference TRBV5-1 and TRBJ2-7, the complete variable domain is KAGVTQTPRYLIKTRGQQVTLSCSPISGHRSVSWYQQTPGQGLQFLFEYFSETQRNKGNFPGRFSGRQFSNSRSEMNVSTLELGDSALYLCASSHPGPPSGEQYFGPGTRLTVT.